This T cell receptor beta chain came from a study of blood T cell repertoires in COVID-19. Assay: immunoSEQ multiplex PCR; the TCRdb copy retains only in-frame clones and omits some. The sample holds around 470,000 clones, about 90% seen once. Clinical history as reported by participants underpinned cohort assignment. Per germline, CDR1 MNHEY and CDR2 SVGAGI. The CDR3 sequence is 15 residues long. V shed 3 bases, J shed 4 bases, and the junction held 6 bases outside the gene matches. The V gene is TRBV6-5, the J gene TRBJ1-2, with 9 bases fitting TRBD1. The TCR was taken from a young man who had recovered from COVID-19. Sequenced sample: PBMCs or T cells enriched from blood (not recorded which). CDR3 nucleotide sequence: TGTGCCAGCAGTTATTCCGGGACAGGGCGCTATGGCTACACCTTC. It is translated as CASSYSGTGRYGYTF.